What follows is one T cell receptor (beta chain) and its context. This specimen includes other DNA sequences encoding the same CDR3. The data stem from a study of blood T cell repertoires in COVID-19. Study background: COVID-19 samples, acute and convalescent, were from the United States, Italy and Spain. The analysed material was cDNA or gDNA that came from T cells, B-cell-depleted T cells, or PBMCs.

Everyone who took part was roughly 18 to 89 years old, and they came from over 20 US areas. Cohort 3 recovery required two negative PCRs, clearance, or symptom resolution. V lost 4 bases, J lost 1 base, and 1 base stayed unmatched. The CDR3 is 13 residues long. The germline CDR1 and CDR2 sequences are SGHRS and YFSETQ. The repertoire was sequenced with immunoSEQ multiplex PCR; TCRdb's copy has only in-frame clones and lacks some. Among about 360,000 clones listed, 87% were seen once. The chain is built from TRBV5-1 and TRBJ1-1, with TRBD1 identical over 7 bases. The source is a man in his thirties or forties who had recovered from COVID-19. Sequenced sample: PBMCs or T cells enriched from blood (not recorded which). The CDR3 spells CASSRDRNTEAFF. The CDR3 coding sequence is TGCGCCAGCAGCAGGGACAGGAACACTGAAGCTTTCTTT.